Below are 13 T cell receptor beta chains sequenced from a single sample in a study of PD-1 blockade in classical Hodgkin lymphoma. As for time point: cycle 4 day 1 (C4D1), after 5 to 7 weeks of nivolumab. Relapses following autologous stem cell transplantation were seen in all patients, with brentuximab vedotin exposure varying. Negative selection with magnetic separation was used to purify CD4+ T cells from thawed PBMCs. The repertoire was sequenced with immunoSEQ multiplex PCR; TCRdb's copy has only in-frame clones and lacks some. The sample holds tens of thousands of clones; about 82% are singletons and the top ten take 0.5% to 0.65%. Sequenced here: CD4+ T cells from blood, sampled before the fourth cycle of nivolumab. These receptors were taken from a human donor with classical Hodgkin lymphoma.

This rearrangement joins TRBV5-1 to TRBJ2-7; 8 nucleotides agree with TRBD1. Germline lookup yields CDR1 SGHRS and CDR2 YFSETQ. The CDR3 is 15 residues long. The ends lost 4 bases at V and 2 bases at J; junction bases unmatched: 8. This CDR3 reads CASSPGTGGAYEQYF. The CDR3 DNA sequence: TGCGCCAGCAGCCCTGGGACAGGAGGGGCCTACGAGCAGTACTTC.

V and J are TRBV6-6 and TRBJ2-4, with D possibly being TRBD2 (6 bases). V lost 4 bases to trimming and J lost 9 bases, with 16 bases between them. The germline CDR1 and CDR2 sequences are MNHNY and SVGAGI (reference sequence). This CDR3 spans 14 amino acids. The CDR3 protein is CASSSGGDGGIQYF. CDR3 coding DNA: TGTGCCAGCAGTTCAGGCGGGGATGGGGGCATTCAGTACTTC.

CDR3 region: CAISAGVGANVLTF. The CDR3 bases are TGTGCCATCAGTGCAGGGGTTGGGGCCAACGTCCTGACTTTC. V gene TRBV10-3 combines with J gene TRBJ2-6; weak D call: TRBD1 (6 bases). This CDR3 has 14 amino acids. In germline, CDR1 is ENHRY, CDR2 SYGVKD. The V and J ends lost 4 bases and 3 bases respectively, with 7 bases between them.

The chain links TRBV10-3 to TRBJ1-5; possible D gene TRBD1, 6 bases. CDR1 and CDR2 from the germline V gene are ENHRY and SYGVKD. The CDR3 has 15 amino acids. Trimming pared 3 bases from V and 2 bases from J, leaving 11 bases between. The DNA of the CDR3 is TGTGCCATCAGTGATTTCGGGGGCGGCAATCAGCCCCAGCATTTT. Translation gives CAISDFGGGNQPQHF.

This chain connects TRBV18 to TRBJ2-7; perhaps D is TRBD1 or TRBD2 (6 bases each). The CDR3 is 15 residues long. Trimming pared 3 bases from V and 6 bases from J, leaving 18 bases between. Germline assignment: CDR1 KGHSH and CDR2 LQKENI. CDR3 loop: CASSPFSEQGGEQYF. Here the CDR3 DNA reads TGTGCCAGCTCACCCTTCTCTGAACAGGGAGGCGAGCAGTACTTC.

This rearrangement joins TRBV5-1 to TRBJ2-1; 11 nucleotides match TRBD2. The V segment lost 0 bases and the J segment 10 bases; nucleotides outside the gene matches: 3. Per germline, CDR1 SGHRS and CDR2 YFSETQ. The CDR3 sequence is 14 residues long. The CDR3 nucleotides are TGCGCCAGCAGCTTGGAGTCTAGCGGGGGGGAGCAGTTCTTC. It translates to CASSLESSGGEQFF.

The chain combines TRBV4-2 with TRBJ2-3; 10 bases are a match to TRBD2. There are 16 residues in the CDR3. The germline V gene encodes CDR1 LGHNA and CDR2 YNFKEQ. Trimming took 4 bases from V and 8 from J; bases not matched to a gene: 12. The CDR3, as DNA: TGTGCCAGCAGCCCAGGTCCTGAGCGGGGGGGCGGTACGCAGTATTTT. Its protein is CASSPGPERGGGTQYF.

CDR3 DNA: TGCGCCAGCAGCCCGGACAGGGTCACAGATACGCAGTATTTT. It translates to CASSPDRVTDTQYF. The chain joins TRBV5-1 to TRBJ2-3, with 8 bases fitting TRBD1. The CDR3 sequence is 14 residues long. The germline V gene has CDR1 SGHRS and CDR2 YFSETQ. V shed 4 bases, J shed 2 bases, and the junction held 3 bases outside the gene matches.

CDR3 residues: CASSLDLGWDSNQPQHF. CDR3 nucleotides: TGCGCCAGCAGCTTGGATTTAGGTTGGGATAGCAATCAGCCCCAGCATTTT. The rearrangement uses TRBV5-1 and TRBJ1-5; no clear D. V lost 0 bases to trimming and J lost 0 bases, with 13 bases between them. This CDR3 has 17 residues. Germline CDR1 SGHRS, CDR2 YFSETQ.

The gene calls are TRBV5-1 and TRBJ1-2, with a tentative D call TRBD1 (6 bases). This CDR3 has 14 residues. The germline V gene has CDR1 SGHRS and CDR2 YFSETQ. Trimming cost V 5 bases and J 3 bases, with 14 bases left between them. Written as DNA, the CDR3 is TGCGCCAGCAGTCGAGCAGGGGATGACTATGGCTACACCTTC. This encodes CASSRAGDDYGYTF.

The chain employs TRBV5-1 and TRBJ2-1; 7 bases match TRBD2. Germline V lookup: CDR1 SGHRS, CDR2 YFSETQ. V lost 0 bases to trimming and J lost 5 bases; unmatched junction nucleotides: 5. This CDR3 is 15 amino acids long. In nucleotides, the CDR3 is TGCGCCAGCAGCTTGGGAGCGGGGTCTGACAATGAGCAGTTCTTC. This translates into CASSLGAGSDNEQFF.

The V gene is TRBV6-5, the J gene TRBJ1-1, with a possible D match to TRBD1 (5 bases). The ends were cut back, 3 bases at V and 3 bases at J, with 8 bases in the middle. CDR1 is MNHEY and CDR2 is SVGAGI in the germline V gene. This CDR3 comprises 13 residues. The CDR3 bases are TGTGCCAGCAGTTATAGGGACGACACTGAAGCTTTCTTT. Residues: CASSYRDDTEAFF.

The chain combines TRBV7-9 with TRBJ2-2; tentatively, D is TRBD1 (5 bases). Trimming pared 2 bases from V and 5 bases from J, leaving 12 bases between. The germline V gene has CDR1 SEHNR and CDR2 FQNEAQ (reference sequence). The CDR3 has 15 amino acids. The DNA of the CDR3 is TGTGCCAGCAGCTTACAGGTCCCAGGGACCGGGGAGCTGTTTTTT. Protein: CASSLQVPGTGELFF.